This is a list of T cell receptor beta chains from one sample in a study of T cells in Graves' hyperthyroidism and ophthalmopathy. TCRdb re-derived calls from the multiplex PCR reads in MiXCR, one entry per CDR3 protein. The sample has around 350,000 distinct CDR3 sequences, about 18% seen once. The specimen was blood. The source of these receptors is a woman between 25 and 40 years old with Graves' hyperthyroidism that later progressed to Graves' ophthalmopathy. Each CDR3 is given with its conserved first and last residue. Fields, in order: CDR3 DNA, CDR3 protein, clone size, D gene, J gene, V gene. A D gene is named only where the DNA matches it firmly. A clone size is listed for some rows: how often the clone was seen (once, few, many), or a class if it is expanded.

DNA: TGTGCCAGCAGCCGCGGACAGGGGAGTCCGCGCTTCGGGGGCTACACCTTC; CDR3: CASSRGQGSPRFGGYTF; size: few; D: TRBD1; J: TRBJ1-2; V: TRBV7-9
DNA: TGTGCCAGCGCCCCCGACAGAGCCTACGAGCAGTACTTC; CDR3: CASAPDRAYEQYF; size: -; D: -; J: TRBJ2-7; V: TRBV2
DNA: TGTGCCAGCAGTCCGGGACCATACAATGAGCAGTTCTTC; CDR3: CASSPGPYNEQFF; size: many; D: -; J: TRBJ2-1; V: TRBV12-3/TRBV12-4
DNA: TGTGCCAGCAGTTTGGCACAGGGCAGGGAGCAGTTCTTC; CDR3: CASSLAQGREQFF; size: many; D: -; J: TRBJ2-1; V: TRBV28
DNA: TGTGCCAGCAGTTCCCTAAAGGGGGGGATCGGGACCCAGTACTTC; CDR3: CASSSLKGGIGTQYF; size: many; D: -; J: TRBJ2-5; V: TRBV28
DNA: TGTGCCAGCAGCACGACGGTGAACACTGAAGCTTTCTTT; CDR3: CASSTTVNTEAFF; size: -; D: -; J: TRBJ1-1; V: TRBV9
DNA: TGCGCCAGCAGCCTCACAGATACGCAGTATTTT; CDR3: CASSLTDTQYF; size: many; D: -; J: TRBJ2-3; V: TRBV12-3/TRBV12-4
DNA: TGCAGTGCTAGTGCTTTATGGGTAGCGGGAGATTCATCCGGGGAGCTGTTTTTT; CDR3: CSASALWVAGDSSGELFF; size: -; D: TRBD2; J: TRBJ2-2; V: TRBV20-1
DNA: TGCGCCAGCAGCTTGGGTTCGTGGGGCACTGAAGCTTTCTTT; CDR3: CASSLGSWGTEAFF; size: -; D: -; J: TRBJ1-1; V: TRBV5-1
DNA: TGTGCCAGCAGATTACTGAGGGACAGTAAAGCTTTCTTT; CDR3: CASRLLRDSKAFF; size: many; D: TRBD1; J: TRBJ1-1; V: TRBV12-3/TRBV12-4
DNA: TGTGCCAGCAGCTTAAGGGGAAAGAACACTGAAGCTTTCTTT; CDR3: CASSLRGKNTEAFF; size: few; D: -; J: TRBJ1-1; V: TRBV7-9
DNA: TGTGCCACCCCAAGTCCAGATACGCAGTATTTT; CDR3: CATPSPDTQYF; size: -; D: -; J: TRBJ2-3; V: TRBV2
DNA: TGTGCCAGCTCTTCGACTAGCGGGGCCGCCTACGAGCAGTACTTC; CDR3: CASSSTSGAAYEQYF; size: few; D: TRBD2; J: TRBJ2-7; V: TRBV18
DNA: TGTGCCAGCAGCGAACGGGACACCCGGCGGTATGGCTACACCTTC; CDR3: CASSERDTRRYGYTF; size: many; D: -; J: TRBJ1-2; V: TRBV28
DNA: TGTGCCAGCAGTTTAATCGGGACTAGCTACGAGCAGTACTTC; CDR3: CASSLIGTSYEQYF; size: many; D: TRBD2; J: TRBJ2-7; V: TRBV28
DNA: TGCGCCAGCAGCTTGTACGGAGCGCTGAACACTGAAGCTTTCTTT; CDR3: CASSLYGALNTEAFF; size: many; D: -; J: TRBJ1-1; V: TRBV5-1
DNA: TGCAGTCCTTACGAGACAGGGGGCTGGGAACCGATAAGCACTGTGGAAAACAATGAGCAGTTCTTC; CDR3: CSPYETGGWEPISTVENNEQFF; size: many; D: TRBD1; J: TRBJ2-1; V: TRBV29-1
DNA: TGCAGTGCTAGCGCTGGACAGGGCGACTATGGCTACACCTTC; CDR3: CSASAGQGDYGYTF; size: many; D: TRBD1; J: TRBJ1-2; V: TRBV20-1
DNA: TGCAGCGGCGACAGTAACAATGAGCAGTTCTTC; CDR3: CSGDSNNEQFF; size: -; D: -; J: TRBJ2-1; V: TRBV29-1
DNA: TGTGCCAGCAGTTACTCGAATCAGGGGGCCGACGAGCAGTACTTC; CDR3: CASSYSNQGADEQYF; size: -; D: TRBD1; J: TRBJ2-7; V: TRBV6-5
DNA: TGTGCCAGCAGCTTACAGGCCCTCTCTGGAAACACCATATATTTT; CDR3: CASSLQALSGNTIYF; size: many; D: -; J: TRBJ1-3; V: TRBV5-6
DNA: TGTGCCAGCAGCTCGGGACACCGCTCCTACAATGAGCAGTTCTTC; CDR3: CASSSGHRSYNEQFF; size: many; D: -; J: TRBJ2-1; V: TRBV7-9
DNA: TGTGCCATCAGTGAGGGGGGGGGCCGGTTTTGGACCCAGTACTTC; CDR3: CAISEGGGRFWTQYF; size: -; D: -; J: TRBJ2-5; V: TRBV10-3
DNA: TGTGCCAGTAGTTTACAGGGCTACCTCTACGAGCAGTACTTC; CDR3: CASSLQGYLYEQYF; size: few; D: -; J: TRBJ2-7; V: TRBV19
DNA: TGTGCCAGCAAACGGCGCGGTAATGAAAAACTGTTTTTT; CDR3: CASKRRGNEKLFF; size: many; D: -; J: TRBJ1-4; V: TRBV12-3/TRBV12-4
DNA: TGCGCCAGCAGCACGAATCCGGACAGTAATTACAATGAGCAGTTCTTC; CDR3: CASSTNPDSNYNEQFF; size: -; D: -; J: TRBJ2-1; V: TRBV5-1
DNA: TGTGCCAGCAGTTTAGGGACTAGCGGGGGTAATACGCAGTATTTT; CDR3: CASSLGTSGGNTQYF; size: many; D: TRBD2; J: TRBJ2-3; V: TRBV12-3/TRBV12-4
DNA: TGTGCCAGCAGTTACGATCCCGTTACTGGCTCTGGGGCCAACGTCCTGACTTTC; CDR3: CASSYDPVTGSGANVLTF; size: -; D: -; J: TRBJ2-6; V: TRBV6-9
DNA: TGTGCCAGCAGGCCCTCAGGGCAGGGACTTAACTATGGCTACACCTTC; CDR3: CASRPSGQGLNYGYTF; size: few; D: -; J: TRBJ1-2; V: TRBV28
DNA: TGTGCCAGCAGCCAAGATGGGGGGCTGTTCACTGAAGCTTTCTTT; CDR3: CASSQDGGLFTEAFF; size: many; D: -; J: TRBJ1-1; V: TRBV4-2
DNA: TGTGCCAGCAGCCAGAGCTGGACAGGGCTAGCAGTCCTCGAGCAGTACTTC; CDR3: CASSQSWTGLAVLEQYF; size: many; D: TRBD1; J: TRBJ2-7; V: TRBV7-9
DNA: TGTGCCAGCAGGGTGACAGGGGAGACTGAAGCTTTCTTT; CDR3: CASRVTGETEAFF; size: many; D: TRBD1; J: TRBJ1-1; V: TRBV12-3/TRBV12-4
DNA: TGTGCCAGCAGTTACATCGGGTCGGAAGCTTTCTTT; CDR3: CASSYIGSEAFF; size: -; D: -; J: TRBJ1-1; V: TRBV6-6
DNA: TGCGCCAGCAGCTCGGCAGCGGGCGCTCAGTTCTTC; CDR3: CASSSAAGAQFF; size: few; D: -; J: TRBJ2-1; V: TRBV5-1
DNA: TGTGCCAGCAGCTTAGAGGCAGGTACGGCCTATGGCTACACCTTC; CDR3: CASSLEAGTAYGYTF; size: many; D: -; J: TRBJ1-2; V: TRBV7-9
DNA: TGTGCCAGCAGTTTACTTGGGGTACCTGAAGCTTTCTTT; CDR3: CASSLLGVPEAFF; size: many; D: -; J: TRBJ1-1; V: TRBV27
DNA: TGTGCCAGCAGCCACGCCGGGACTAGCGCCCCAGATACGCAGTATTTT; CDR3: CASSHAGTSAPDTQYF; size: many; D: TRBD2; J: TRBJ2-3; V: TRBV5-4
DNA: TGTGCCAGCTCATTCTGGTACAATGAGCAGTTCTTC; CDR3: CASSFWYNEQFF; size: many; D: -; J: TRBJ2-1; V: TRBV18
DNA: TGTGCTAGCAGCTTAGCGCGCGCGGAGAGTAACCAAGAGACCCAGTACTTC; CDR3: CASSLARAESNQETQYF; size: -; D: -; J: TRBJ2-5; V: TRBV7-7
DNA: TGCAGTGCTAGTAACAGGGGTAACAATTCACCCCTCCACTTT; CDR3: CSASNRGNNSPLHF; size: once; D: TRBD1; J: TRBJ1-6; V: TRBV20-1
DNA: TGCGCCAGCAGCCTTCCGACTAGCGGGAGTCGGTCCGGGGAGCTGTTTTTT; CDR3: CASSLPTSGSRSGELFF; size: few; D: TRBD2; J: TRBJ2-2; V: TRBV4-1
DNA: TGCAGTGCTAGGGGGCGGGGGAATGAGCAGTTCTTC; CDR3: CSARGRGNEQFF; size: many; D: TRBD2; J: TRBJ2-1; V: TRBV20-1
DNA: TGTGCCAGCAGCTCTTCGGACAGGAACACTGAAGCTTTCTTT; CDR3: CASSSSDRNTEAFF; size: few; D: -; J: TRBJ1-1; V: TRBV7-9
DNA: TGTGCCAGCTCACTACCCGACAGTGTTAACTATGGCTACACCTTC; CDR3: CASSLPDSVNYGYTF; size: many; D: -; J: TRBJ1-2; V: TRBV18
DNA: TGTGCCAGCAGTTGGGACAGGGGAGACCATGAGCAGTTCTTC; CDR3: CASSWDRGDHEQFF; size: few; D: TRBD1; J: TRBJ2-1; V: TRBV6-1
DNA: TGTGCCAGCAGCTATCAGGACAGGGGGATCTACGAGCAGTACTTC; CDR3: CASSYQDRGIYEQYF; size: many; D: TRBD1; J: TRBJ2-7; V: TRBV7-9
DNA: TGTGCCAGCCGGTTAATCCGACTCAATCAGCCCCAGCATTTT; CDR3: CASRLIRLNQPQHF; size: many; D: -; J: TRBJ1-5; V: TRBV28
DNA: TGTGCCAGCAGCGCGACCGGGACAGGGACTTACGAGCAGTACTTC; CDR3: CASSATGTGTYEQYF; size: many; D: TRBD1; J: TRBJ2-7; V: TRBV7-9
DNA: TGTGCCAGCAGCTTAGTAGCGGGAGGGCCGCGGAATGAGCAGTTCTTC; CDR3: CASSLVAGGPRNEQFF; size: -; D: TRBD2; J: TRBJ2-1; V: TRBV11-2
DNA: TGTGCCATCAGTGAGATGGCGGGGGGGGGCACAGATACGCAGTATTTT; CDR3: CAISEMAGGGTDTQYF; size: many; D: TRBD2; J: TRBJ2-3; V: TRBV10-3
DNA: TGTGCCAGCAGATCCGAAAGGGACAGGATGCCAGAAAAACTGTTTTTT; CDR3: CASRSERDRMPEKLFF; size: many; D: TRBD1; J: TRBJ1-4; V: TRBV6-2/TRBV6-3
DNA: TGTGCCAGCACTTTAGGATCCCCATCCTACGAGCAGTACTTC; CDR3: CASTLGSPSYEQYF; size: -; D: -; J: TRBJ2-7; V: TRBV6-2/TRBV6-3
DNA: TGTGCCAGCAGCGCGGGGGCAGGGGCCTACGAGCAGTACTTC; CDR3: CASSAGAGAYEQYF; size: many; D: -; J: TRBJ2-7; V: TRBV6-1
DNA: TGTGCCACCAGTGATCGGTCCAGGGGGCTTAGCAATCAGCCCCAGCATTTT; CDR3: CATSDRSRGLSNQPQHF; size: many; D: TRBD1; J: TRBJ1-5; V: TRBV24-1
DNA: TGTGCCAGCAGTTACAGCTACAATCAGCCCCAGCATTTT; CDR3: CASSYSYNQPQHF; size: many; D: -; J: TRBJ1-5; V: TRBV12-3/TRBV12-4
DNA: TGTGCCAGCAGACAGACAGGGGTAACTGAAGCTTTCTTT; CDR3: CASRQTGVTEAFF; size: -; D: TRBD1; J: TRBJ1-1; V: TRBV11-2
DNA: TGTGCCAGCAGCTTGGGGGTAGGGGCTGAAGCTTTCTTT; CDR3: CASSLGVGAEAFF; size: few; D: -; J: TRBJ1-1; V: TRBV7-9
DNA: TGTGCCAGCAGCCGGACATCTAGCGGGAGTAGCACAGATACGCAGTATTTT; CDR3: CASSRTSSGSSTDTQYF; size: few; D: TRBD2; J: TRBJ2-3; V: TRBV7-9
DNA: TGCGCCAGCAGCTTGGGGCTTCACCAGGCCGAACGGGGCTACACCTTC; CDR3: CASSLGLHQAERGYTF; size: -; D: -; J: TRBJ1-2; V: TRBV5-1
DNA: TGTGCCAGCAGTTCAGGACAGGGGGCACCTAATGAGCAGTTCTTC; CDR3: CASSSGQGAPNEQFF; size: many; D: TRBD1; J: TRBJ2-1; V: TRBV12-3/TRBV12-4